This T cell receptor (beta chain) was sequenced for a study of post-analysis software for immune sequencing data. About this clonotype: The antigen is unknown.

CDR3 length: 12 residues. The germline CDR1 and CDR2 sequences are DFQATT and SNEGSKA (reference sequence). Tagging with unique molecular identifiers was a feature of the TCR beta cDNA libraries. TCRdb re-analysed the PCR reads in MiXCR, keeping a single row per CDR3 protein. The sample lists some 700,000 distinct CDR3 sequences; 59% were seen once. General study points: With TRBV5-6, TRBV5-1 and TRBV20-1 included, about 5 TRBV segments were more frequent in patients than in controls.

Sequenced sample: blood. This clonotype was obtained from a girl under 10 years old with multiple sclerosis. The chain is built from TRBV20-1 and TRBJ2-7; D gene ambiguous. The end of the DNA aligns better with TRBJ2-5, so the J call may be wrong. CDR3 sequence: CSATDLRKTQYF. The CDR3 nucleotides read TGCAGTGCTACCGACCTCCGGAAGACCCAGTACTTC.